Described below is a single T cell receptor beta chain sequence and its context. The record originates from a study of cytomegalovirus exposure and HLA in healthy donors. The CDR3 runs 16 residues. CDR1 and CDR2 (germline): MDHEN, SYDVKM. The trim removed 6 bases at V and 3 bases at J, leaving 7 bases unmatched. PCR employed 60 Vbeta and 13 Jbeta primers. Libraries were prepared by immunoSEQ multiplex PCR; TCRdb keeps only in-frame clonotypes and omits some of them. This table has 85,000 to 120,000 clones, roughly 82% appearing once. The sequenced sample was PBMCs. The V call is TRBV28, the J call TRBJ2-1, with TRBD2 matching over 11 bases. The TCR sequence derives from a man aged 45-60 years in good health and CMV-seronegative. The CDR3 bases are TGTGCCAGCAGCTCCTCTAGCGGGGGGTTCTACAATGAGCAGTTCTTC. Its translation: CASSSSSGGFYNEQFF.